The 7 T cell receptor beta chains presented below share a single source sample, sequenced in a study of shared clonotypes between healthy human individuals. CD45RO-negative CD8 cells positively selected for CCR7 made up the naive population, which excluded terminally differentiated effector memory CD45RA+ cells. Repertoires were generated with immunoSEQ multiplex PCR, while TCRdb's copy carries only in-frame clones and drops some. The sample has hundreds of thousands of clones; around 96% are singletons. Sequencing was carried out using naive CD8+ T cells sorted from blood. The receptor set was obtained from a man younger than 45 in good health.

The table lists this clone with a count of one. This sequence joins TRBV19 and TRBJ1-2; D call uncertain. The germline V and J ends were trimmed by 5 bases and 3 bases, with 16 bases remaining between them. The CDR3 sequence is 15 residues long. Germline CDR1 LNHDA, CDR2 SQIVND (reference sequence). The CDR3 DNA follows: TGTGCCAGTAGTGGATTTATCGGGGTGGACTATGGCTACACCTTC. Residues: CASSGFIGVDYGYTF.

The chain's CDR3 is CSVELRAGTGSSYEQYF. CDR3 nucleotide sequence: TGCAGCGTTGAATTAAGAGCCGGGACAGGGAGCTCCTACGAGCAGTACTTC. V gene TRBV29-1 combines with J gene TRBJ2-7, with 9 bases that match TRBD1. Looked up from germline, CDR1 is SQVTM and CDR2 is ANQGSEA. Trimming removed 2 bases from V and 0 bases from J; junction bases left unmatched: 11. This CDR3 has 17 residues.

As to this clone: The identical CDR3 is also encoded by other nucleotide sequences in the sample. The chain joins TRBV6-6 to TRBJ1-1; D is unclear. Trimming took 6 bases from V and 1 from J, leaving 6 bases between them. The CDR3 spans 12 residues. Germline V gene data show CDR1 as MNHNY and CDR2 as SVGAGI (reference sequence). CDR3 coding DNA: TGTGCCAGCAGGGCGGGGAACACTGAAGCTTTCTTT. It translates to CASRAGNTEAFF.

J is TRBJ1-1 and V is TRBV5-1; D is unclear. Deletions cut 1 base from V and 8 bases from J, with 9 bases between. Germline CDR1 reads SGHRS; CDR2 reads YFSETQ. CDR3 length: 12 amino acids. In nucleotides, the CDR3 is TGCGCCAGCAGCTTGTCCGGTACCGAAGCTTTCTTT. Its protein product is CASSLSGTEAFF.

The genes are TRBV5-1 and TRBJ2-7; 10 nucleotides line up with TRBD2. Germline CDR1 reads SGHRS; CDR2 reads YFSETQ. V was pared by 2 bases and J by 7 bases, with 3 bases of the junction left unmatched. This CDR3 region has 13 residues. The chain's CDR3 is CASSLGTSEEQYF. CDR3 sequence (DNA): TGCGCCAGCAGCTTAGGGACTAGCGAAGAGCAGTACTTC. The full variable domain, in which reference TRBV5-1 and TRBJ2-7 provide the parts outside the CDR3, is KAGVTQTPRYLIKTRGQQVTLSCSPISGHRSVSWYQQTPGQGLQFLFEYFSETQRNKGNFPGRFSGRQFSNSRSEMNVSTLELGDSALYLCASSLGTSEEQYFGPGTRLTVT.

The chain recombines TRBV11-2 with TRBJ2-7; 7 bases line up with TRBD1. V lost 6 bases to trimming and J lost 5 bases; unmatched junction nucleotides: 13. Germline-derived CDR1 and CDR2 are SGHAT and FQNNGV. The CDR3 spans 15 residues. The DNA for the CDR3 is TGTGCCAGCAGTAAAGACCGGGACAGTACCCACGAGCAGTACTTC. This gives the protein CASSKDRDSTHEQYF.

The chain is built from TRBV2 and TRBJ2-5, with 9 bases aligning to TRBD2. Germline-derived CDR1 and CDR2 are SNHLY and FYNNEI. The CDR3 runs 19 residues. Losses at the gene ends were 3 bases for V and 2 bases for J; bases not matched to a gene: 16. CDR3 nucleotide sequence: TGTGCCAGCAGTGATTTCTTACATGGGACTAGCATAAATCAAGAGACCCAGTACTTC. Amino acid sequence: CASSDFLHGTSINQETQYF.